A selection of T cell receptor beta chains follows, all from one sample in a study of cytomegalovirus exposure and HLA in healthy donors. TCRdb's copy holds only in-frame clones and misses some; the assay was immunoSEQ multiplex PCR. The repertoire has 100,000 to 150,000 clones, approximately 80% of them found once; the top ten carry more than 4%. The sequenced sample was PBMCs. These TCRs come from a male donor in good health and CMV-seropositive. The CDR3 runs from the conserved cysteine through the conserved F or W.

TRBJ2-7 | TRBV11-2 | CASSLESLTGTEQYF
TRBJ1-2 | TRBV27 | CASSPSQGYYGYTF
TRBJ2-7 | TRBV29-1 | CSVEGQEVFGEQYF
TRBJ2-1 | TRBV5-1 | CASSLDGTHNEQFF
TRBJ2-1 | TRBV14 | CANLRSVSYNEQFF
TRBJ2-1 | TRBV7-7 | CAVGGASSYNEQFF
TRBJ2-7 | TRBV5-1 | CASSYTGSSYEQYF
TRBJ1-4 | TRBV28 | CASSPYRGRFEEKLFF
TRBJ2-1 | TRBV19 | CASRRSSGGWRYNEQFF
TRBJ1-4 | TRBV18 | CASSARGGADEKLFF
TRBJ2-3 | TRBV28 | CASSFGGAADTQYF
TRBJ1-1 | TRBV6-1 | CASTTGTLGEAFF
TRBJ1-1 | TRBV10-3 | CAIRGTGETEAFF
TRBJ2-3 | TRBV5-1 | CASSQTRGPTDTQYF
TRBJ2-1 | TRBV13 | CASSFILAGAYNEQFF
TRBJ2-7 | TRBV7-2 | CASSLGQGRAYEQYF
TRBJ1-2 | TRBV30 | CAWSVYGVRYGYTF
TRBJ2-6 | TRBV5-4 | CASSFGADRSRSGANGLTF
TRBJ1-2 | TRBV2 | CASSETGIHGYTF
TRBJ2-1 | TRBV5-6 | CASSWVAGNNEQFF
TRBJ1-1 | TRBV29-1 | CSGGQGRTEAFF
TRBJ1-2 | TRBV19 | CASSPQAGWDYTF
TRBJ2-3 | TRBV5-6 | CASSFGAGSITDTQYF
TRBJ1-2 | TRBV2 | CASRERGGRRGYTF
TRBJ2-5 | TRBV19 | CASSMPGLAEETQYF
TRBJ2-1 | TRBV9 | CASSVGSSYNEQFF
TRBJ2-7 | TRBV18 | CASSPLGQTYYEQYF
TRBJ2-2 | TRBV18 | CASSPPSRKETNTGELFF
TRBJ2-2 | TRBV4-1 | CASSQDLRVGTGELFF
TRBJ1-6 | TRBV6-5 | CASRQGGRNNSPLHF
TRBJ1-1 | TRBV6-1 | CASSEGGGDTRAFF
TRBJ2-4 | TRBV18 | CASSPLPPGQAAKNIQYF
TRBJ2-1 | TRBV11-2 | CASSASGLAGGSYNEQFF
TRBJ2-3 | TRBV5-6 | CASSLQIPDTDTQYF
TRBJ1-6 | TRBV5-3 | CARSLDLKGRVKSSYNSPLHF
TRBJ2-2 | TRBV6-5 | CASSSEGARTGELFF
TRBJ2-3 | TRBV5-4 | CASSRGLAGSTDTQYF
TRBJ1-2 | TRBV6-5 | CASSQTRGSYGYTF
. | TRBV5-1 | CASSLVGSGIMTGDEQYF
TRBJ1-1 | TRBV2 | CASGSGTGGYSTEAFF
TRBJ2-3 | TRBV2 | CASGGASGRADTQYF